These 5 T cell receptor beta chains were sequenced from one sample in a study of shared clonotypes between healthy human individuals. This table comes from immunoSEQ multiplex PCR, and its TCRdb copy is limited to in-frame clones, with some not included. Of some 2.3 million clones in the sample, more than 80% were seen once. The sample was naive CD4+ T cells from PBMCs. Subset specified: CD45RA+ positively selected. All receptors come from a man aged 18 to 35 in good health. Some clones in this sample may be carry-over from other donors' samples.

The rearrangement joins TRBV21-1 to TRBJ2-7; the D call TRBD2 from the table was never checked on the DNA. TRBV21-1 is classified as a pseudogene. This CDR3 is built from 16 residues. CDR3 in amino acids: CASSRTSGRIGVEQYF. The CDR3 nucleotides are TGTGCCAGCAGCAGGACTAGCGGGAGGATTGGTGTTGAGCAGTACTTC.

A single count supports this clone. V gene TRBV11-2 combines with J gene TRBJ1-3; TRBD1 matches 7 bases. After removal of 3 bases from V and 0 bases from J, the junction contained 14 bases not matched to a gene. Germline V gives CDR1 SGHAT, CDR2 FQNNGV. This CDR3 is built from 19 residues. CDR3 nucleotides: TGTGCCAGCAGCTTTTTCCCAAGGACAGGCCTTTTCTCTGGAAACACCATATATTTT. This translates into CASSFFPRTGLFSGNTIYF.

The chain recombines TRBV18 with TRBJ2-7; D perhaps matches TRBD2 (5 bases). Trimming stripped 2 bases from V and 0 bases from J, with 14 bases between. Germline-derived CDR1 and CDR2 are KGHSH and LQKENI. The CDR3 runs to 16 residues. The CDR3 spells CASSPGPAEYSYEQYF. CDR3 sequence (DNA): TGTGCCAGCTCACCAGGCCCAGCGGAGTACTCCTACGAGCAGTACTTC. Variable domain in full (rest from reference TRBV18 and TRBJ2-7): NAGVMQNPRHLVRRRGQEARLRCSPMKGHSHVYWYRQLPEEGLKFMVYLQKENIIDESGMPKERFSAEFPKEGPSILRIQQVVRGDSAAYFCASSPGPAEYSYEQYFGPGTRLTVT.

The rearrangement joins TRBV7-7 to TRBJ2-7; 9 positions match TRBD1. The CDR3 consists of 13 residues. The germline V gene has CDR1 SSHAT and CDR2 FNYEAQ (reference sequence). V lost 5 bases and J lost 7; bases outside the gene matches: 6. The CDR3 sequence is CASSPGQGLEQYF. For the CDR3, the DNA is TGTGCCAGCAGCCCGGGACAGGGTCTTGAGCAGTACTTC. Full variable domain (outside the CDR3, taken from reference TRBV7-7 and TRBJ2-7): GAGVSQSPRYKVTKRGQDVTLRCDPISSHATLYWYQQALGQGPEFLTYFNYEAQPDKSGLPSDRFSAERPEGSISTLTIQRTEQRDSAMYRCASSPGQGLEQYFGPGTRLTVT.

The chain combines TRBV6-1 with TRBJ2-1, with D hard to call. The V end was cut by 2 bases, the J end by 6 bases, with 11 bases between. This CDR3 region has 14 residues. CDR1 and CDR2 (germline): MNHNS, SASEGT. The chain's CDR3 is CASSESAGRNEQFF. In DNA form, the CDR3 reads TGTGCCAGCAGTGAAAGTGCCGGCCGCAATGAGCAGTTCTTC.